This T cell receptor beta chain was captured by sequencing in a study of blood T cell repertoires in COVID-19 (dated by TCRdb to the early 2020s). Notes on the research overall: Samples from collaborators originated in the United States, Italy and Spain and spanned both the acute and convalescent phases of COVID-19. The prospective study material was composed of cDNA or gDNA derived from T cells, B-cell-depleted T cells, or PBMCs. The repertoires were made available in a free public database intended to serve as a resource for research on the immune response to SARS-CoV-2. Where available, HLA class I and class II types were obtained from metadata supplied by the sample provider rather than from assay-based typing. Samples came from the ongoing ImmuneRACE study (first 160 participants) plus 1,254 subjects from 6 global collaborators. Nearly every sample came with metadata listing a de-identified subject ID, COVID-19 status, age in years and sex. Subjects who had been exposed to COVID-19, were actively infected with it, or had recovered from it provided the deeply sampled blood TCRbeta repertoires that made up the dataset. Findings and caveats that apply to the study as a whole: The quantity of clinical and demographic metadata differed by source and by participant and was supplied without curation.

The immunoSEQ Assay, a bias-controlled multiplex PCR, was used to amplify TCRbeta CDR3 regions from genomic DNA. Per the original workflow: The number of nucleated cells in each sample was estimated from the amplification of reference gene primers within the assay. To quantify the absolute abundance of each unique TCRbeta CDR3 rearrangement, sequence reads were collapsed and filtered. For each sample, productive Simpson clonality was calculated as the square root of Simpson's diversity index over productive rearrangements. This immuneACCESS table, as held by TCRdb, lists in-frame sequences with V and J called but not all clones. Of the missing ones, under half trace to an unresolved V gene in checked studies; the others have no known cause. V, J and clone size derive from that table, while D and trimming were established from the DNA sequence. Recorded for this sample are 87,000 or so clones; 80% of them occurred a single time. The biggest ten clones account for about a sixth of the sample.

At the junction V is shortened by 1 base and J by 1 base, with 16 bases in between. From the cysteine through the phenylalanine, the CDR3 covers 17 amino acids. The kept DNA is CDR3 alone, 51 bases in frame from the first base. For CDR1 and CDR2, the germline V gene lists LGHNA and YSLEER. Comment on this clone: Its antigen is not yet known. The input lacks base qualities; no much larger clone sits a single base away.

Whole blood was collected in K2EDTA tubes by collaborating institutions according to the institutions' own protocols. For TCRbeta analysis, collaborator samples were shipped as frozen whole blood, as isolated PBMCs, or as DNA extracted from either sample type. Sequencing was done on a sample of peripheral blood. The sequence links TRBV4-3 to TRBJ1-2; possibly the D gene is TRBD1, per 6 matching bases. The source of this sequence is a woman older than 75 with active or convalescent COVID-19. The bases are TGCGCCAGCAGCCAAGCGGGGGGGCGCCTTCTTAACTATGGCTACACCTTC. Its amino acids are CASSQAGGRLLNYGYTF.